This T cell receptor beta chain was recorded in a study of blood T cell repertoires in COVID-19. Across the study: Italy, Spain and the United States were the sources of the convalescent and acute COVID-19 samples. Sources were T cells, B-cell-depleted T cells, or PBMCs; the material itself was cDNA or gDNA.

Trimming stripped 0 bases from V and 0 bases from J, with 6 bases between. This CDR3 comprises 14 residues. Germline V gene lookup returns CDR1 SGHRS and CDR2 YFSETQ. In the authors' workflow: Estimated nucleated cell counts came from reference gene primer amplification. The protocol was immunoSEQ multiplex PCR, while the TCRdb copy is restricted to in-frame clones and leaves out a portion. V and J calls and clone size come straight from that table; D and trimming were deduced from the DNA. The sample yields 300,000 or so clones, 91% seen once. Enrollment of patients from Seattle took place during active infection, with longitudinal follow-up.

This clonotype was obtained from a woman aged 30 to 39 with COVID-19, enrolled during active disease. The sequenced material came from peripheral blood. The chain has TRBV5-1 and TRBJ1-1; D is ambiguous. CDR3 loop: CASSLVLLNTEAFF. In DNA, the CDR3 is TGCGCCAGCAGCTTGGTCCTGTTGAACACTGAAGCTTTCTTT.